Listed below are T cell receptor beta chains from one sample, sequenced in a study of blood T cell repertoires in COVID-19. Assay used: immunoSEQ multiplex PCR; TCRdb lists only in-frame clones, some missing. Here the sample spans 310,000 or so clones, 85% to 90% being singletons. The specimen sequenced was PBMCs or T cells enriched from blood (not recorded which). These receptors were collected from a woman in her late teens or twenties who had recovered from COVID-19. Each CDR3 is given with its conserved first and last residue. D genes are given only for firm matches. The size of a clone is reported for some rows only, either as once, few or many, or as a class for expanded clones.

j_call clone_size v_call d_call cdr3_nt cdr3_aa
TRBJ2-7 NA TRBV24-1 TRBD1 TGTGCCACCAGTGACCCCGGGGACAGGGGGCACGAGCAGTACTTC CATSDPGDRGHEQYF
TRBJ2-2 once TRBV5-1 NA TGCGCCAGCAGCTTGGCCGTCCCGAGGACTTTCAAGAACACCGGGGAGCTGTTTTTT CASSLAVPRTFKNTGELFF
TRBJ1-3 once TRBV28 NA TGTGCCAGCAGTTTTATCGGGGAATCTGGAAACACCATATATTTT CASSFIGESGNTIYF
TRBJ1-6 NA TRBV2 TRBD1 TGTGCCAGCAGGGAAATCGGGACAGGGGGGTCACCCCTCCACTTT CASREIGTGGSPLHF
TRBJ2-7 NA TRBV11-2 TRBD1 TGTGCCAGCAGCTTAGGACAGGGCGGCGAGCAGTACTTC CASSLGQGGEQYF
TRBJ1-5 NA TRBV15 TRBD1 TGTGCCACCAGCAGAGATAAAACTCTCACAGGGGGACAGCCCCAGCATTTT CATSRDKTLTGGQPQHF
TRBJ2-2 NA TRBV30 NA TGTGCCTGGAGTGTAAACTACGGGGAGCTGTTTTTT CAWSVNYGELFF
TRBJ1-5 NA TRBV6-5 NA TGTGCCAGCATCGAGGGTATCGGCAATCAGCCCCAGCATTTT CASIEGIGNQPQHF
TRBJ1-5 NA TRBV2 NA TGTGCCAGCAGTGAACCAGTTAAGCCCCAGCATTTT CASSEPVKPQHF
TRBJ1-1 NA TRBV3-1/TRBV3-2 TRBD1 TGTGCCAGCAGCGAAAGGGGACAGGGGCCTGAAGCTTTCTTT CASSERGQGPEAFF
TRBJ1-1 NA TRBV30 TRBD1 TGTGCCTGGAGTCGACAGGGAGGAACTGAAGCTTTCTTT CAWSRQGGTEAFF
TRBJ2-7 NA TRBV6-1 TRBD2 TGTGCCAGCAGTGACGGACTAGCCGGCGAGCAGTACTTC CASSDGLAGEQYF
TRBJ2-3 once TRBV30 NA TGTGCCTGGAATCCGTCAGCGGCTAGCACAGATACGCAGTATTTT CAWNPSAASTDTQYF
TRBJ1-2 NA TRBV5-1 TRBD1 TGCGCCAGCAGGTCACAGGGGGCCATTAACTATGGCTACACCTTC CASRSQGAINYGYTF
TRBJ1-6 once TRBV27 TRBD1 TGTGCCAGCAGTTCTCCGGGACAGGGCTTGTCACCCCTCCACTTT CASSSPGQGLSPLHF
TRBJ1-5 once TRBV6-5 TRBD1 TGTGCCAGCAGGGCGACAGGGGCTAATCAGCCCCAGCATTTT CASRATGANQPQHF
TRBJ2-1 NA TRBV7-2 NA TGTGCCAGCAGCTTACAATCGGGTTCCTACAATGAGCAGTTCTTC CASSLQSGSYNEQFF